This T cell receptor (beta chain) was documented in a study of technical replicates of blood from several donors (TCRdb year 2017). As encoded in the germline V gene, CDR1 is MGHRA while CDR2 is YSYEKL. The CDR3 contains 17 residues, cysteine and phenylalanine counted. Just CDR3 DNA is preserved here, 51 bases in frame from base 1. The germline V end is reduced by 4 bases and the J end by 0 bases; junction bases left unmatched: 8. The library was made by the immunoSEQ multiplex PCR assay. TCRdb stores this immuneACCESS table with in-frame sequences only. Part of the clones is absent; in the studies checked, under half of the shortfall reflects unresolved V genes, and no reason is known for the rest. For this sample the table gives 65,000 to 70,000 clones, of which 88% were detected only once. 4% to 5% of the sample is taken by the ten largest. Concerning this clone: Its antigen remains undetermined. No much larger clone is present one base from it, and per-base qualities are unavailable.

Sequencing was performed on PBMCs. The chain is made from TRBV4-1 and TRBJ1-3, and TRBD1 aligns with 8 junction nucleotides. The receptor was isolated from a human donor in good health. Some clones in this sample may be carry-over from other donors' samples. The nucleotide sequence reads as follows: TGCGCCAGCAGCCGCCCGGGACAGGACCCCTCTGGAAACACCATATATTTT. Translated, it gives CASSRPGQDPSGNTIYF.